Described below is a single T cell receptor (beta chain) sequence and its context. Construction of TCR beta libraries was performed using quantitative 5'-RACE with molecular barcodes. MiXCR, applied by TCRdb to the 5' RACE reads, yields one record per CDR3 protein. The sample yields hundreds of thousands of distinct CDR3 sequences, about 10% seen once. Trimming at V came to 5 bases and at J to 5 bases, leaving 11 bases not matched to a gene. Germline CDR1 reads DFQATT; CDR2 reads SNEGSKA (reference sequence). The CDR3 spans 16 residues. The data belong to a study of CD8 T cells in ankylosing spondylitis.

This chain uses TRBV20-1 with TRBJ2-2; 10 nucleotides agree with TRBD1. The TCR sequence derives from a male donor with ankylosing spondylitis or in good health (not recorded which). The sequenced sample was blood, either unsorted or a sorted T cell fraction (not recorded which). DNA of the CDR3: TGCAGTGCTCCACCGGGACAGGGGTATCATACCGGGGAGCTGTTTTTT. Protein sequence: CSAPPGQGYHTGELFF.